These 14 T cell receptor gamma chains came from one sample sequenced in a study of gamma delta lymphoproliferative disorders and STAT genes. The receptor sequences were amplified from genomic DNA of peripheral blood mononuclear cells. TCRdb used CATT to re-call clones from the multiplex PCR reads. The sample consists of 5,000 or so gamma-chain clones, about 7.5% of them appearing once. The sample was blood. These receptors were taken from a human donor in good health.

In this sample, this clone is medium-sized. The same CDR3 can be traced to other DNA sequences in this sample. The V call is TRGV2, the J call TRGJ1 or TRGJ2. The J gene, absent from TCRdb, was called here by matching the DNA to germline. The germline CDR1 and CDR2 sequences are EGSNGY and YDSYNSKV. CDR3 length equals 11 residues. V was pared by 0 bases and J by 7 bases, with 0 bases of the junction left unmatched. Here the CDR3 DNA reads TGTGCCACCTGGGACGGGTATAAGAAACTCTTT. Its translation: CATWDGYKKLF.

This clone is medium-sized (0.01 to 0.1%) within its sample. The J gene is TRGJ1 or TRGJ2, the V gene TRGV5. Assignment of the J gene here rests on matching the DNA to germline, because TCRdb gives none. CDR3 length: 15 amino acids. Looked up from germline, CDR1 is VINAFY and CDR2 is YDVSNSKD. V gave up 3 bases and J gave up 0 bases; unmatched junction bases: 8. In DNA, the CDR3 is TGTGCCACCTGGGACGTACCGCGGAATTATTATAAGAAACTCTTT. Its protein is CATWDVPRNYYKKLF.

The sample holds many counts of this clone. CDR3 loop: CATWVNKKLF. The CDR3 DNA is TGTGCCACCTGGGTTAATAAGAAACTCTTT. The chain is built from TRGV4 and TRGJ1 or TRGJ2. No J gene was available from TCRdb, and it was assigned here by a germline match of the DNA. V lost 5 bases, J lost 8 bases, and 3 bases stayed unmatched. The CDR3 spans 10 residues. The V gene's germline CDR1 is EGSTGY and CDR2 YDSYTSSV.

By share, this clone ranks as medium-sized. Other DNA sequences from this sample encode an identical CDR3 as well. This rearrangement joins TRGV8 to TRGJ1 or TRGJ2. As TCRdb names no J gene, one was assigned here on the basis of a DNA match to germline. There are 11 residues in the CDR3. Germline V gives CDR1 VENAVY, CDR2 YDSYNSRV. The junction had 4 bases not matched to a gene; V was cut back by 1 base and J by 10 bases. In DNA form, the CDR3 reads TGTGCCACCTGGGATAGTGGGAAGAAACTCTTT. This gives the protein CATWDSGKKLF.

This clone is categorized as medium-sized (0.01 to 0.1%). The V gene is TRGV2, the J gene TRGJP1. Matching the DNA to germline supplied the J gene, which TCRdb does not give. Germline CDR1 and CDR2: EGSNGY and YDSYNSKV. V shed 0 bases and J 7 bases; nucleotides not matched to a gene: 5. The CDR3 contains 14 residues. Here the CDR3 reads CATWDGPGGWFKIF. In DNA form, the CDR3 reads TGTGCCACCTGGGACGGGCCAGGTGGTTGGTTCAAGATATTT.

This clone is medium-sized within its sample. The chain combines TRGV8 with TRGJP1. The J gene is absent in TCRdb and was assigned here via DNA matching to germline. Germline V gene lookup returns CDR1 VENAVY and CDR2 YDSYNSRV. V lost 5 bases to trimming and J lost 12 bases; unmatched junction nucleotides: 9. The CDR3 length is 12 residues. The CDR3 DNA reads TGTGCCACCTGGGCCCGAAGGGGGTTCAAGATATTT. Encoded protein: CATWARRGFKIF.

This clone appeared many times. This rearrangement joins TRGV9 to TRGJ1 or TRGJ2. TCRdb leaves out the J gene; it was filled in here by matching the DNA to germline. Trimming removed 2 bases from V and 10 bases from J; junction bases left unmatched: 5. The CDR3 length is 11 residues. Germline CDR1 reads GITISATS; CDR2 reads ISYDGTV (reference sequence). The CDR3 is CALWEATKKLF. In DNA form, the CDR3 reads TGTGCCTTGTGGGAGGCTACGAAGAAACTCTTT.

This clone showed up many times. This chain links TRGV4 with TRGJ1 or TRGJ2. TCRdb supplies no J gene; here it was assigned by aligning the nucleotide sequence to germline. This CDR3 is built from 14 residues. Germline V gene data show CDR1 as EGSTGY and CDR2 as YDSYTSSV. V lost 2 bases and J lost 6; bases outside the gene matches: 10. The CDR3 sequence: CATWDVFWRYKKLF. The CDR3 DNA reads TGTGCCACCTGGGATGTATTTTGGCGTTATAAGAAACTCTTT.

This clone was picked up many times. For the CDR3, the DNA is TGTGCCTTGTGGGAGGTGTCAGAGTTGGGCAAAAAAATCAAGGTATTT. Protein product: CALWEVSELGKKIKVF. The J gene is TRGJP, the V gene TRGV9. The J gene, absent from TCRdb, was called here by matching the DNA to germline. Looked up from germline, CDR1 is GITISATS and CDR2 is ISYDGTV (reference sequence). The V gene end was trimmed by 0 bases and the J gene end by 6 bases; junction bases not matched to a gene: 2. The CDR3 runs to 16 residues.

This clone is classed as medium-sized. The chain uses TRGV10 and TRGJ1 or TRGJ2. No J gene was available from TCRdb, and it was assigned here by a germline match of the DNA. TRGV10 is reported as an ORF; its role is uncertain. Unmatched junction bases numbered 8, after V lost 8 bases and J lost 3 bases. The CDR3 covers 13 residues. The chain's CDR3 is CAAWDSAYYKKLF. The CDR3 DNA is TGTGCTGCGTGGGATTCAGCTTATTATAAGAAACTCTTT.

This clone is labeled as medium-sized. CDR3 sequence reads: CATWDTGKLF. In DNA form, the CDR3 reads TGTGCCACCTGGGATACGGGGAAACTCTTT. This chain joins TRGV8 and TRGJ1 or TRGJ2. Assignment of the J gene here rests on matching the DNA to germline, because TCRdb gives none. CDR3 length: 10 residues. V lost 2 bases, J lost 12 bases, and 4 bases stayed unmatched. From germline, CDR1 is VENAVY and CDR2 YDSYNSRV.

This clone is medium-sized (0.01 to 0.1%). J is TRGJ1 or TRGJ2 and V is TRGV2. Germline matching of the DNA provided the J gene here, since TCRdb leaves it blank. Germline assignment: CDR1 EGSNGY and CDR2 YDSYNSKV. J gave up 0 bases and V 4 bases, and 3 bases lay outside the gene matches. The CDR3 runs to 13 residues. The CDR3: CATWEGNYYKKLF. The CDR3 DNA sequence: TGTGCCACCTGGGAGGGGAATTATTATAAGAAACTCTTT.

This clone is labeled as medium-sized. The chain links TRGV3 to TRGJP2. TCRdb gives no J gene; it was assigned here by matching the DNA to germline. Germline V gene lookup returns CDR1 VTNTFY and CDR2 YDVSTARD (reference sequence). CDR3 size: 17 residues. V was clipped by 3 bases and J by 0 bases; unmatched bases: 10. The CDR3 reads CATWDRDTYSSDWIKTF. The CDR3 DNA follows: TGTGCCACCTGGGACCGTGACACCTATAGTAGTGATTGGATCAAGACGTTT.

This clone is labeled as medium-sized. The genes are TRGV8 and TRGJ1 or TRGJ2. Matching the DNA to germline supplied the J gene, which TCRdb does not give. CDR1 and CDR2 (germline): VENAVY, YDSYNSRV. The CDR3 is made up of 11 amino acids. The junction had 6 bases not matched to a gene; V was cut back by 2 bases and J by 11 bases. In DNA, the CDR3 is TGTGCCACCTGGGATATTTCGGAGAAACTCTTT. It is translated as CATWDISEKLF.